This T cell receptor (beta chain) was sequenced in a study of neurological immune-mediated disorders. Overall study results and limits: Sharing of CDR3 amino acid sequences among expanded clones across subjects was absent, suggesting private repertoires in all groups.

cDNA synthesis was performed by 5'RACE with 10-nucleotide random UMIs. TCRdb called the 5' RACE reads again in MiXCR, with one record for every CDR3 protein. The data show under 70,000 distinct CDR3 sequences, under 30% seen once. The table lists this clonotype with many counts. The antigen remains unidentified. The V gene's germline CDR1 is MGHDK and CDR2 SYGVNS. The CDR3 sequence is 12 residues long. V lost 2 bases and J lost 6, with 8 bases in between. Noted time point: technical triplicate 2. This TCR was recovered from a man aged 55 to 69 with HTLV-1-associated myelopathy (HAM/TSP). Sequencing used PBMCs. The chain couples TRBV25-1 to TRBJ2-7; D remains unclear. CDR3 bases: TGTGCCAGCAGTGAACCCTCTCGCGAGCAGTACTTC. It encodes CASSEPSREQYF.